This T cell receptor beta chain was recorded in a study of blood T cells in healthy people across ages (dated by TCRdb to about 2015). Notes on the research overall: In model experiments, template switching captured roughly one uniquely barcoded TCR beta cDNA molecule for every two T cells. Two additional independent replicas of 1 million unique cDNA reads from the same blood draw were analyzed for two donors (one aged 18 to 30 and one aged 80 or older). To track age-related changes in TCR beta repertoire diversity, the study relied on deep sequencing normalized with unique cDNA molecular identifiers. To avoid experimental bias, donors of different ages were randomly spread across the sequencing lanes. Four age groups were formed from the donors: young (average approximately 16 years), middle-aged (just under 40), aged (approximately 60) and long-lived (82).

Systemically healthy Caucasian individuals from Russia, some 40 in total and aged about 6 to 95 years, were included as donors. Each donor gave roughly 11 milliliters of peripheral blood, drawn into EDTA-treated Vacutainer tubes. Ficoll-Paque density-gradient centrifugation was used to isolate PBMCs, with at least 7 million per sample. Trizol reagent was used to extract total RNA from PBMCs, with at least 5.5 micrograms per sample. Naive CD45RAhigh/CD27high T cell percentages were measured by flow cytometry on a PBMC aliquot from every donor. Overall study results and their limits: Observed TCR beta diversity per million T cells fell roughly linearly with age, and a significant reduction was already apparent by age roughly 40. Compared with the aged group, more naive CD4+ T cells, fewer expanded clones and increased TCR diversity were shown by the long-lived group, suggesting age selection. Because donor CMV infection status was unknown, age-related changes in expanded clonotypes were potentially confounded. Estimates of total diversity based on one million sequenced T cells were considered lower bounds and underestimates. The percentage of naive T cells measured by flow cytometry correlated strongly with observed TCR beta diversity. Because profiling used bulk unsorted PBMCs, naive and antigen-experienced compartments could not be compared conclusively.

The receptor library was made with 5' RACE. TCRdb lists the instrument as Illumina HiSeq 2500. The second PCR ran for roughly 7 to 12 cycles and used a J-beta primer mix along with a sample-barcoded 5' primer. A template-switch 5' adaptor carrying 12 random nucleotides introduced a unique molecular identifier onto each TCR beta cDNA molecule. At least 3 million CDR3-containing paired-end reads were obtained from each sample. First-strand cDNA synthesis was performed from all RNA using the Mint cDNA synthesis kit, with priming by a TRBC-specific oligonucleotide. Following uracil-DNA glycosylase treatment, all cDNA underwent a first 18-cycle PCR with the universal primers M1SS and BC2_uni_R. The original methods were these. Normalization of each sample was performed by random selection of 1 million high-quality reads, each carrying a distinct molecular identifier. Instead of being binned into consensus sequences, reads with shared molecular identifiers were discarded. MiTCR, run with a Q25 quality threshold and the strictest error-elimination algorithm, handled CDR3 identification, clonotype clustering and error correction. Lower-bound total TCR beta diversity was estimated with a nonparametric unseen species model using Euler transformation. Using fastp at Q25 and MiXCR, TCRdb reprocessed the public reads and kept productive beta chains. Rows with a matching CDR3 protein are joined into one entry that keeps the most common DNA and genes. These V and J calls derive from TCRdb rather than the authors' analysis. The sample table shows roughly 730,000 distinct CDR3 sequences, and about 56% are seen once. The ten largest clones represent around 24% of the sample.

This clonotype was counted between two and nine times. It lacks a known antigen. Base qualities are not provided; no much larger clone lies one nucleotide away. The CDR1 and CDR2 encoded by the germline V gene are SGHTA and FQGTGA. The CDR3 holds 14 amino acids from the cysteine to the phenylalanine. Just CDR3 DNA is preserved here, 42 bases in frame from base 1. Unmatched junction bases come to 3, with V trimmed by 3 bases and J by 3 bases. The chain was built from TRBV7-3 and TRBJ2-5, with TRBD2 matching 8 junction bases. This receptor was identified in a man aged 35-49 years in good health. Specimen: blood. The DNA is as follows: TGTGCCAGCAGCTTCTCAGCGGGGGAAGAGACCCAGTACTTC. The resulting protein is CASSFSAGEETQYF.